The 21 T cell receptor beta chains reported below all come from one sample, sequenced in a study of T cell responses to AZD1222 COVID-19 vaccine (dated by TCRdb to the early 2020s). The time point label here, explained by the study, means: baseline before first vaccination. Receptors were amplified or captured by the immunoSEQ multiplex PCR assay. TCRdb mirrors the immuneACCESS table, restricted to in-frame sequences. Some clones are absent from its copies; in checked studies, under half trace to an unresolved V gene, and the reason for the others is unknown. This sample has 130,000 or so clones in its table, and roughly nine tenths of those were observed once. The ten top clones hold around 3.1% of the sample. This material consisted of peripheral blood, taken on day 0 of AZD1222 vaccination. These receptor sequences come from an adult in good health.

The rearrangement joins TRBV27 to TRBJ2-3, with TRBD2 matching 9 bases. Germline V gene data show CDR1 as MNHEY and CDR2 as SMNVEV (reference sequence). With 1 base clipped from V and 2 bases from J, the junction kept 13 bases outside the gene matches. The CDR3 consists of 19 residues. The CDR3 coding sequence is TGTGCCAGCAGTTTATTTAGCGGGAGATGGGGGGGCGACACAGATACGCAGTATTTT. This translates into CASSLFSGRWGGDTDTQYF.

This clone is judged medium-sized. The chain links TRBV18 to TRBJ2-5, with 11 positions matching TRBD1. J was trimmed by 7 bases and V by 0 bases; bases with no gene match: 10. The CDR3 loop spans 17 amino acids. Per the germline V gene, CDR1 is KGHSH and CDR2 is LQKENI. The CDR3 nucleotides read TGTGCCAGCTCACCACCGGGGACAGGGGGGACTGCAGGGACCCAGTACTTC. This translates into CASSPPGTGGTAGTQYF.

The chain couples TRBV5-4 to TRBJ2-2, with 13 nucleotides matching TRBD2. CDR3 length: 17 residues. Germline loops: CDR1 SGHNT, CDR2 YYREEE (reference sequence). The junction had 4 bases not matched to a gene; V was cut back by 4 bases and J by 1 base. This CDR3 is CASSQGLAGLNTGELFF. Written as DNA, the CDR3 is TGTGCCAGCAGCCAGGGACTAGCGGGGCTGAACACCGGGGAGCTGTTTTTT.

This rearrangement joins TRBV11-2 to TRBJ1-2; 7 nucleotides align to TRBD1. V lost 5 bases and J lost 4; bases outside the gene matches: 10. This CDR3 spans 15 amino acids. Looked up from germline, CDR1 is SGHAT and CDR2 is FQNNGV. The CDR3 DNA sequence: TGTGCCAGCAGCGCCTCGACAGGGTTTGGCTATGGCTACACCTTC. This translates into CASSASTGFGYGYTF.

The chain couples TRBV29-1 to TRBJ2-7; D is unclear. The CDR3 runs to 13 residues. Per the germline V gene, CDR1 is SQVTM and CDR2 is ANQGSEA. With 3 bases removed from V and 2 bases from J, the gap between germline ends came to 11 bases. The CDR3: CSVEFRSTYEQYF. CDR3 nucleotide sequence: TGCAGCGTTGAGTTTAGGTCCACCTACGAGCAGTACTTC.

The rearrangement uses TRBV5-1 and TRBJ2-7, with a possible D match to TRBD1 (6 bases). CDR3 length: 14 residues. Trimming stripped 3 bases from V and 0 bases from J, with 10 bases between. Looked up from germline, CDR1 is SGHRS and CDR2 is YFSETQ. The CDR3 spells CASSSGARSYEQYF. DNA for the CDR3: TGCGCCAGCAGCTCAGGGGCCCGCTCCTACGAGCAGTACTTC.

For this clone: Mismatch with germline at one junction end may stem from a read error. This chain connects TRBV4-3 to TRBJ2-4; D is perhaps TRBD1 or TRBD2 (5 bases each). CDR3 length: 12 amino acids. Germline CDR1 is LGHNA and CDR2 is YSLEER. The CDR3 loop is CASSQDSGPLDF. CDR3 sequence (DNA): TGCGCCAGCAGCCAAGATTCGGGACCCCTCGACTTC.

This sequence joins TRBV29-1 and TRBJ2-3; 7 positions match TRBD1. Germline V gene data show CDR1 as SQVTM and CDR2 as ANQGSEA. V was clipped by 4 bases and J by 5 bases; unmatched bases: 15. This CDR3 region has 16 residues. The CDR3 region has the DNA TGCAGCGTTGTGGGGCGGCTAGACAGGGTGGGAGATACGCAGTATTTT. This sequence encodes CSVVGRLDRVGDTQYF.

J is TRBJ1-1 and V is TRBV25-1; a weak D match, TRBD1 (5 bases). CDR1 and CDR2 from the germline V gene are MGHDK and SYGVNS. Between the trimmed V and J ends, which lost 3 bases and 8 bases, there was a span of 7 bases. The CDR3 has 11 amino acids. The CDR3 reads CASSDGGEAFF. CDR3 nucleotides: TGTGCCAGCAGTGACGGGGGAGAAGCTTTCTTT. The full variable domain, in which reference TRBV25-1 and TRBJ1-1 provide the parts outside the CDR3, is EADIYQTPRYLVIGTGKKITLECSQTMGHDKMYWYQQDPGMELHLIHYSYGVNSTEKGDLSSESTVSRIRTEHFPLTLESARPSHTSQYLCASSDGGEAFFGQGTRLTVV.

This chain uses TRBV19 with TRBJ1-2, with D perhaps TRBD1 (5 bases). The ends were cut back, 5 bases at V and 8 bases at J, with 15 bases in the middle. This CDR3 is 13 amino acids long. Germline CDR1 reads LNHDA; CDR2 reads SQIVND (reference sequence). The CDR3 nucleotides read TGTGCCAGTAGTCCGACAGTGGAGGGAGGCTACACCTTC. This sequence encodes CASSPTVEGGYTF.

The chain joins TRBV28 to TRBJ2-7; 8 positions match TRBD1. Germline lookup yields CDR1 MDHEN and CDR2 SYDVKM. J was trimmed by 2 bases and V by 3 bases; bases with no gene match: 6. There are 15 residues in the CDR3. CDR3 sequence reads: CASSFGQGPTYEQYF. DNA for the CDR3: TGTGCCAGCAGTTTCGGACAGGGACCCACCTACGAGCAGTACTTC.

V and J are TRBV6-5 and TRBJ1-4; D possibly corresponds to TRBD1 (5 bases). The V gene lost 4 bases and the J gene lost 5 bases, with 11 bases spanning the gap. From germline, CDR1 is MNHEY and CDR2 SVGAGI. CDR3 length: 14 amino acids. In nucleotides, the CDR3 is TGTGCCAGCAGTTTTACAGGAATAAATGAAAAACTGTTTTTT. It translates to CASSFTGINEKLFF.

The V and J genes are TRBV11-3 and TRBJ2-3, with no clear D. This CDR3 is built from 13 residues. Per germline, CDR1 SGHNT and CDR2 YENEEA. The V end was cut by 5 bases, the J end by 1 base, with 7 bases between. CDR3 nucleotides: TGTGCCAGCAGCCAAAGAGGCACAGATACGCAGTATTTT. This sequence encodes CASSQRGTDTQYF.

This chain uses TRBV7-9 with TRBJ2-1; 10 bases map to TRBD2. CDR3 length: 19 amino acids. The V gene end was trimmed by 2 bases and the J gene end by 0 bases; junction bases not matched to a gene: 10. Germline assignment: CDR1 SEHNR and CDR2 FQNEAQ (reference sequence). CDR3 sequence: CASSLPYRTSGYSYNEQFF. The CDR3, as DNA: TGTGCCAGCAGCTTACCTTATCGGACTAGCGGTTACTCCTACAATGAGCAGTTCTTC.

CDR3 residues: CASSRRTGTNYGYTF. CDR3 coding DNA: TGTGCCAGTAGTAGGCGGACAGGGACTAACTATGGCTACACCTTC. The V and J genes are TRBV19 and TRBJ1-2, with 8 bases aligning to TRBD1. From germline, CDR1 is LNHDA and CDR2 SQIVND (reference sequence). CDR3 size: 15 residues. Trimming cost V 4 bases and J 0 bases; bases outside gene matches: 4. Complete variable domain (other parts from reference TRBV19 and TRBJ1-2): DGGITQSPKYLFRKEGQNVTLSCEQNLNHDAMYWYRQDPGQGLRLIYYSQIVNDFQKGDIAEGYSVSREKKESFPLTVTSAQKNPTAFYLCASSRRTGTNYGYTFGSGTRLTVV.

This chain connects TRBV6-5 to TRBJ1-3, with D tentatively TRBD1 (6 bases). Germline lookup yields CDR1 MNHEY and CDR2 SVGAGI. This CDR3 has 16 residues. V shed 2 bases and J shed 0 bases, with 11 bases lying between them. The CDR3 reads CASSYLGQTSGNTIYF. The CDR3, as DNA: TGTGCCAGCAGTTACCTCGGACAGACCTCTGGAAACACCATATATTTT.

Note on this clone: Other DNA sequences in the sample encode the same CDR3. The CDR3 DNA follows: TGTGCCAGCAGTTTAGGGACAGGGTCTTACGAGCAGTACTTC. The encoded protein is CASSLGTGSYEQYF. The J gene is TRBJ2-7, the V gene TRBV27, with 9 positions matching TRBD1. This CDR3 has 14 residues. V trimming: 2 bases; J trimming: 4 bases; junction bases outside the gene matches: 3. Germline loops: CDR1 MNHEY, CDR2 SMNVEV (reference sequence).

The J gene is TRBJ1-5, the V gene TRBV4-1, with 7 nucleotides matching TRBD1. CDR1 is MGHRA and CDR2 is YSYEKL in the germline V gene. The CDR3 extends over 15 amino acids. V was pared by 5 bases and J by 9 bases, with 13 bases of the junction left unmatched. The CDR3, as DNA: TGCGCCAGCAGCATAGGGACAGAGCAAACTTTGCCCCAGCATTTT. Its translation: CASSIGTEQTLPQHF.

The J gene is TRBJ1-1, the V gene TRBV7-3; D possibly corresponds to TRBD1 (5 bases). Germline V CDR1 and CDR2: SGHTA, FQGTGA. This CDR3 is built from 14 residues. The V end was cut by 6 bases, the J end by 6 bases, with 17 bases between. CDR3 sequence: CASSSQGSGAEAFF. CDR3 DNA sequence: TGTGCCAGCAGTTCTCAGGGCTCGGGGGCTGAAGCTTTCTTT.

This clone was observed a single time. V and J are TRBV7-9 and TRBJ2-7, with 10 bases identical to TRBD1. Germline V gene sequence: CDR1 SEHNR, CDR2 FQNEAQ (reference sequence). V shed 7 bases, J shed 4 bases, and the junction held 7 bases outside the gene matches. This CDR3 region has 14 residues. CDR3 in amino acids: CASIPDRGDYEQYF. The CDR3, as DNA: TGTGCCAGCATCCCGGACAGGGGGGATTACGAGCAGTACTTC.

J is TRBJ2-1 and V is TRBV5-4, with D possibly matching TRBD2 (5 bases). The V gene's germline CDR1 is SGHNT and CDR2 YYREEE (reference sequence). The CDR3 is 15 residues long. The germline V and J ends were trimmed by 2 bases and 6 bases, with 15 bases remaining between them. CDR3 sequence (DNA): TGTGCCAGCAGCTTAGACGTGCTAGCAGGCAATGAGCAGTTCTTC. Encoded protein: CASSLDVLAGNEQFF.